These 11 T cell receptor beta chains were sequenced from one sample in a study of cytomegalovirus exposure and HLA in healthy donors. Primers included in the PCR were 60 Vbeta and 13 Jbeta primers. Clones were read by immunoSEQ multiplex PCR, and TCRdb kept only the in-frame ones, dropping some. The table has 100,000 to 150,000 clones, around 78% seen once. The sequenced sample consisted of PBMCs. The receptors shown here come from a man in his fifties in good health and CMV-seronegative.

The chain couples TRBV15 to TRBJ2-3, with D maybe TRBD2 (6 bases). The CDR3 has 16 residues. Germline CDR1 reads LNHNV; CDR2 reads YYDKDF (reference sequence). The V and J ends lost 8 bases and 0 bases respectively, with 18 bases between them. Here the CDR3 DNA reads TGTGCCACCCTAACTACTAGCACAACTAGCACAGATACGCAGTATTTT. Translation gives CATLTTSTTSTDTQYF.

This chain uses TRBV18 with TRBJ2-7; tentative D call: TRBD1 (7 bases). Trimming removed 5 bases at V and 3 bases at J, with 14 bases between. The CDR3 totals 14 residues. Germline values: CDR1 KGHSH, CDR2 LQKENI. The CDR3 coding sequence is TGTGCCAGCTCATCCAGGGGGGACTTCTACGAGCAGTACGTC. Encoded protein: CASSSRGDFYEQYV.

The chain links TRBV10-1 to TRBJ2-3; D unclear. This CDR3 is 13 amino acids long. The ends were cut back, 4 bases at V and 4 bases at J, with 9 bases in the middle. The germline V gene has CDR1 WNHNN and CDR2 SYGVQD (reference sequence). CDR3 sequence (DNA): TGCGCCAGCAGTGGAGGAGTGCCAGATACGCAGTATTTT. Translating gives CASSGGVPDTQYF.

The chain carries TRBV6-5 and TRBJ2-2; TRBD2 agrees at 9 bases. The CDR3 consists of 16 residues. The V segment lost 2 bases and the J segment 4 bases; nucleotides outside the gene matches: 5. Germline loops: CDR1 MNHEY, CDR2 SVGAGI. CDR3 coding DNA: TGTGCCAGCAGTTACGGTGCGGGGGGGCGCACCGGGGAGCTGTTTTTT. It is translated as CASSYGAGGRTGELFF.

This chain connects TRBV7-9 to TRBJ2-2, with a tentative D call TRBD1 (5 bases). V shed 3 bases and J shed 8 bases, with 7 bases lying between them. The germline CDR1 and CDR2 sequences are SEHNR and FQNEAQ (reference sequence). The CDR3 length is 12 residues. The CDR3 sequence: CASSFSGGELFF. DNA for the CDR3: TGTGCCAGCAGCTTTTCAGGGGGGGAGCTGTTTTTT. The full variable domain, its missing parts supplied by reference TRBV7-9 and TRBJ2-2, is DTGVSQNPRHKITKRGQNVTFRCDPISEHNRLYWYRQTLGQGPEFLTYFQNEAQLEKSRLLSDRFSAERPKGSFSTLEIQRTEQGDSAMYLCASSFSGGELFFGEGSRLTVL.

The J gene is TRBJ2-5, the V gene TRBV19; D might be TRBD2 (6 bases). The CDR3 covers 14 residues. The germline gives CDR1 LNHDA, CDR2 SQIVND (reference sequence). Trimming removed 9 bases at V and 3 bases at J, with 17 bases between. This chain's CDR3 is CASRNGREKETQYF. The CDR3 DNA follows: TGTGCCAGCCGCAACGGGCGGGAAAAAGAGACCCAGTACTTC. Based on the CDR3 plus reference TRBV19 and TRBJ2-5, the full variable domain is DGGITQSPKYLFRKEGQNVTLSCEQNLNHDAMYWYRQDPGQGLRLIYYSQIVNDFQKGDIAEGYSVSREKKESFPLTVTSAQKNPTAFYLCASRNGREKETQYFGPGTRLLVL.

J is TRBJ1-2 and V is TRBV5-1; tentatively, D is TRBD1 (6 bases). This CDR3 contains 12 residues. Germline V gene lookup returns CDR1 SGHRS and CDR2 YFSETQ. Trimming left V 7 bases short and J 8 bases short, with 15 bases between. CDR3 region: CASRQDSKGYTF. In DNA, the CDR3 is TGCGCCAGCCGACAGGACTCTAAGGGCTACACCTTC.

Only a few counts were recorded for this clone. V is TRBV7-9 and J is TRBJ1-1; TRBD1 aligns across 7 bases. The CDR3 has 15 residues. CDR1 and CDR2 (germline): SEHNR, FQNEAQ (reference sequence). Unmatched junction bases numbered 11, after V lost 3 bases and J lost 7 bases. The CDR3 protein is CASSFVTGEVDEAFF. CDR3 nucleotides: TGTGCCAGCAGCTTTGTAACAGGGGAAGTTGATGAAGCTTTCTTT.

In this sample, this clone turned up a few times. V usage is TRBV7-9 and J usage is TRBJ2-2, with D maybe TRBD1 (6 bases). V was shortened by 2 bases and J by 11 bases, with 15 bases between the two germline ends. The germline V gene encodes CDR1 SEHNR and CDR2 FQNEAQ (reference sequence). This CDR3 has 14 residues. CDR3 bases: TGTGCCAGCAGCTTAACAGGGACAAGAACCGAGCTGTTTTTT. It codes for CASSLTGTRTELFF.

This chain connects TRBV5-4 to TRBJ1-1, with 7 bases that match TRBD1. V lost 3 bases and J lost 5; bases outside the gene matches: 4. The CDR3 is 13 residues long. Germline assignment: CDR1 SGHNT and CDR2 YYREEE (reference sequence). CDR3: CASSYDRVTEAFF. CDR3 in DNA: TGTGCCAGCAGCTACGACAGGGTAACTGAAGCTTTCTTT.

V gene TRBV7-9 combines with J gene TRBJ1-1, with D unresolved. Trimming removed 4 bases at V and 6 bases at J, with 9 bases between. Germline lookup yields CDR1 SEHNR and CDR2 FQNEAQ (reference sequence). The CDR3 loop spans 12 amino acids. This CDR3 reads CASSYMTPEAFF. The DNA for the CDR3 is TGTGCCAGCAGCTACATGACACCTGAAGCTTTCTTT.